This TCR beta chain is drawn from a study of T-cell memory formation after mild COVID-19. Across the study: Largely donor-specific TCR clusters were found. General study results and limits: Clones that got smaller from day 15 to 85 had even CD4/CD8, while clones growing later tipped toward CD4+. Within pre-infection memory, some responding clones were found, suggesting cross-reactive memory joined.

MiXCR was run by TCRdb on the 5' RACE reads, yielding one entry per CDR3 protein. The sample shows 530,000 or so distinct CDR3 sequences, 15% to 20% of them seen only once. In this sample, this clonotype turned up a few times. Its antigen is still unknown. The CDR3 is 15 residues long. The chain is built from TRBV21-1 and TRBJ1-1. TRBV21-1 represents a pseudogene. The TCR was taken from an adult woman who had mild COVID-19 (a few samples of this study predate the infection). Cell type and time point are not known. The sequenced sample consisted of PBMCs or a T cell subset sorted from them (not recorded which). The CDR3 protein is CASSKVKGWNTEAFF. CDR3 coding DNA: TGTGCCAGCAGCAAAGTTAAGGGTTGGAACACTGAAGCTTTCTTT.